This is a list of T cell receptor beta chains from one sample in a study of cytomegalovirus exposure and HLA in healthy donors. TCRdb's table, derived via immunoSEQ multiplex PCR, lists solely in-frame clones and lacks some. The sample includes more than 70,000 clones, around four fifths seen only once; the top ten take roughly 2%. The source material was PBMCs. The receptors come from a boy aged 5-17 years in good health and CMV-seronegative. CDR3s include the opening cysteine and the closing phenylalanine or tryptophan. The D gene is left open where the match is weak. The listing skips clone size in some rows; elsewhere it reads once, few, many or a size class.

D gene: TRBD1; J gene: TRBJ1-2; clone size: few; V gene: TRBV7-9; CDR3 protein: CASSSFQGGDYGYTF; CDR3 DNA: TGTGCCAGCAGCTCTTTTCAGGGGGGAGACTATGGCTACACCTTC
D gene: NA; J gene: TRBJ2-5; clone size: NA; V gene: TRBV6-5; CDR3 protein: CASSRGLMRTQYF; CDR3 DNA: TGTGCCAGCAGTAGGGGCCTAATGCGGACCCAGTACTTC
D gene: NA; J gene: TRBJ2-1; clone size: once; V gene: TRBV6-6; CDR3 protein: CASGRGSYNEQFF; CDR3 DNA: TGTGCCAGCGGACGGGGCTCCTACAATGAGCAGTTCTTC
D gene: TRBD1; J gene: TRBJ1-2; clone size: NA; V gene: TRBV6-5; CDR3 protein: CACTGGNYGYTF; CDR3 DNA: TGTGCCTGTACAGGGGGCAACTATGGCTACACCTTC
D gene: TRBD2; J gene: TRBJ2-7; clone size: NA; V gene: TRBV30; CDR3 protein: CAWSSRGESYEQYF; CDR3 DNA: TGTGCCTGGAGTTCTCGGGGGGAGTCCTACGAGCAGTACTTC
D gene: NA; J gene: TRBJ1-2; clone size: NA; V gene: TRBV7-7; CDR3 protein: CASSPGGGFYGYTF; CDR3 DNA: TGTGCTAGCAGCCCGGGGGGGGGTTTCTATGGCTACACCTTC
D gene: NA; J gene: TRBJ2-7; clone size: once; V gene: TRBV11-2; CDR3 protein: CASSLEYAERYEQYF; CDR3 DNA: TGTGCCAGCAGCTTAGAGTACGCAGAGCGGTACGAGCAGTACTTC
D gene: NA; J gene: TRBJ1-5; clone size: few; V gene: TRBV11-1; CDR3 protein: CASSLMFQGSNQPQHF; CDR3 DNA: TGTGCCAGCAGCTTAATGTTTCAGGGTAGCAATCAGCCCCAGCATTTT
D gene: NA; J gene: TRBJ2-2; clone size: NA; V gene: TRBV4-1; CDR3 protein: CASSHDPGLSNTGELFF; CDR3 DNA: TGCGCCAGCAGCCACGACCCAGGGCTTTCGAACACCGGGGAGCTGTTTTTT
D gene: NA; J gene: TRBJ1-1; clone size: NA; V gene: TRBV28; CDR3 protein: CASSLLQAGGAFF; CDR3 DNA: TGTGCCAGCAGTTTATTACAGGCGGGGGGAGCTTTCTTT
D gene: NA; J gene: TRBJ1-1; clone size: NA; V gene: TRBV15; CDR3 protein: CATSQATEAFF; CDR3 DNA: TGTGCCACCAGCCAGGCCACTGAAGCTTTCTTT
D gene: TRBD1; J gene: TRBJ2-7; clone size: few; V gene: TRBV7-8; CDR3 protein: CASSLGSWDRAYF; CDR3 DNA: TGTGCCAGCAGCTTAGGTTCCTGGGACAGAGCGTACTTC
D gene: TRBD1; J gene: TRBJ1-3; clone size: NA; V gene: TRBV10-3; CDR3 protein: CAISAAGQGGNTIYF; CDR3 DNA: TGTGCCATCAGCGCAGCCGGACAGGGCGGAAACACCATATATTTT
D gene: TRBD1; J gene: TRBJ2-7; clone size: NA; V gene: TRBV7-9; CDR3 protein: CASSLTGINEQYF; CDR3 DNA: TGTGCCAGCAGCTTGACAGGGATCAACGAGCAGTACTTC
D gene: NA; J gene: TRBJ1-5; clone size: NA; V gene: TRBV4-1; CDR3 protein: CASSPELRNQPQHF; CDR3 DNA: TGCGCCAGCAGCCCCGAACTACGTAATCAGCCCCAGCATTTT
D gene: TRBD2; J gene: TRBJ2-3; clone size: NA; V gene: TRBV10-2; CDR3 protein: CASTALAGGTDTQYF; CDR3 DNA: TGCGCCAGCACCGCTCTAGCGGGGGGCACAGATACGCAGTATTTT
D gene: TRBD2; J gene: TRBJ2-3; clone size: NA; V gene: TRBV7-9; CDR3 protein: CASSSAGGGTDTQYF; CDR3 DNA: TGTGCCAGCAGCTCTGCGGGAGGAGGAACAGATACGCAGTATTTT
D gene: NA; J gene: TRBJ2-1; clone size: NA; V gene: TRBV4-2; CDR3 protein: CASSQVNRAIVTTEQFF; CDR3 DNA: TGTGCCAGCAGCCAAGTGAACAGGGCCATCGTTACAACTGAGCAGTTCTTC
D gene: NA; J gene: TRBJ1-5; clone size: once; V gene: TRBV7-6; CDR3 protein: CASSLVGQPQHF; CDR3 DNA: TGTGCCAGCAGCTTAGTTGGCCAGCCCCAGCATTTT
D gene: TRBD1; J gene: TRBJ2-2; clone size: NA; V gene: TRBV11-1; CDR3 protein: CASSLGTGESNTGELFF; CDR3 DNA: TGTGCCAGCAGCTTAGGCACAGGGGAAAGTAACACCGGGGAGCTGTTTTTT
D gene: NA; J gene: TRBJ2-7; clone size: NA; V gene: TRBV5-6; CDR3 protein: CASSLVYTYEQYF; CDR3 DNA: TGTGCCAGCAGCCTAGTGTACACCTACGAGCAGTACTTC
D gene: NA; J gene: TRBJ2-5; clone size: once; V gene: TRBV27; CDR3 protein: CASRGQQETQYF; CDR3 DNA: TGTGCCAGCAGAGGACAGCAAGAGACCCAGTACTTC
D gene: TRBD2; J gene: TRBJ2-7; clone size: NA; V gene: TRBV7-2; CDR3 protein: CASSPLGGGFSYEQYF; CDR3 DNA: TGTGCCAGCAGCCCCTTGGGCGGGGGTTTCTCCTACGAGCAGTACTTC
D gene: NA; J gene: TRBJ1-2; clone size: NA; V gene: TRBV4-3; CDR3 protein: CASSQANSRGWIDGYTF; CDR3 DNA: TGCGCCAGCAGCCAAGCGAACTCCAGGGGTTGGATAGATGGCTACACCTTC
D gene: TRBD1; J gene: TRBJ1-4; clone size: NA; V gene: TRBV29-1; CDR3 protein: CSVRSGQGGEKLFF; CDR3 DNA: TGCAGCGTTAGGTCGGGACAGGGAGGTGAAAAACTGTTTTTT
D gene: TRBD1; J gene: TRBJ1-5; clone size: few; V gene: TRBV6-5; CDR3 protein: CASRPSSGTGGAQHF; CDR3 DNA: TGTGCCAGCAGACCATCCTCCGGGACAGGGGGGGCCCAGCATTTT
D gene: TRBD2; J gene: TRBJ2-5; clone size: NA; V gene: TRBV7-7; CDR3 protein: CASSDSSGQETQYF; CDR3 DNA: TGTGCCAGCAGCGATTCTAGCGGCCAAGAGACCCAGTACTTC
D gene: NA; J gene: TRBJ2-7; clone size: NA; V gene: TRBV28; CDR3 protein: CASSGRTGTYEQYF; CDR3 DNA: TGTGCCAGCAGTGGTAGGACGGGGACCTACGAGCAGTACTTC
D gene: NA; J gene: TRBJ1-2; clone size: NA; V gene: TRBV28; CDR3 protein: CASSRQGGYGYTF; CDR3 DNA: TGTGCCAGCAGTCGCCAGGGCGGCTATGGCTACACCTTC
D gene: NA; J gene: TRBJ1-1; clone size: few; V gene: TRBV28; CDR3 protein: CASAQDKMNTEAFF; CDR3 DNA: TGTGCCAGCGCACAGGACAAAATGAACACTGAAGCTTTCTTT
D gene: NA; J gene: TRBJ2-1; clone size: NA; V gene: TRBV4-3; CDR3 protein: CASSQAASHYNEQFF; CDR3 DNA: TGCGCCAGCAGCCAAGCGGCTAGTCACTACAATGAGCAGTTCTTC
D gene: NA; J gene: TRBJ2-1; clone size: NA; V gene: TRBV4-1; CDR3 protein: CASSQSRGEYNEQFF; CDR3 DNA: TGCGCCAGCAGCCAATCCAGGGGGGAATACAATGAGCAGTTCTTC
D gene: NA; J gene: TRBJ1-2; clone size: few; V gene: TRBV27; CDR3 protein: CASSLSSGYGYTF; CDR3 DNA: TGTGCCAGCAGTTTATCCTCGGGGTATGGCTACACCTTC
D gene: TRBD1; J gene: TRBJ2-5; clone size: NA; V gene: TRBV29-1; CDR3 protein: CSATTGGGETQYF; CDR3 DNA: TGCAGCGCAACGACAGGGGGCGGAGAGACCCAGTACTTC
D gene: NA; J gene: TRBJ2-1; clone size: NA; V gene: TRBV29-1; CDR3 protein: CSANGHLYGGEQFF; CDR3 DNA: TGCAGCGCCAATGGACACCTCTACGGTGGCGAGCAGTTCTTC
D gene: NA; J gene: TRBJ2-1; clone size: medium-sized; V gene: TRBV5-6; CDR3 protein: CASSLVSNEQFF; CDR3 DNA: TGTGCCAGCAGCTTGGTTAGCAATGAGCAGTTCTTC
D gene: TRBD1; J gene: TRBJ2-5; clone size: once; V gene: TRBV7-2; CDR3 protein: CASSADRAETQYF; CDR3 DNA: TGTGCCAGCAGCGCGGACAGGGCAGAGACCCAGTACTTC
D gene: TRBD2; J gene: TRBJ2-1; clone size: NA; V gene: TRBV4-1; CDR3 protein: CASSQVGLAGPSSYNEQFF; CDR3 DNA: TGCGCCAGCAGCCAAGTGGGACTAGCGGGGCCTAGCTCCTACAATGAGCAGTTCTTC
D gene: TRBD2; J gene: TRBJ2-5; clone size: NA; V gene: TRBV4-1; CDR3 protein: CASSLLAGEETQYF; CDR3 DNA: TGCGCCAGCAGTCTACTAGCGGGGGAGGAGACCCAGTACTTC
D gene: TRBD1; J gene: TRBJ1-2; clone size: once; V gene: TRBV28; CDR3 protein: CAILTGDYYGYTF; CDR3 DNA: TGTGCCATCTTGACAGGGGATTACTATGGCTACACCTTC
D gene: NA; J gene: TRBJ2-7; clone size: NA; V gene: TRBV6-9; CDR3 protein: CAQTRRYEQYF; CDR3 DNA: TGTGCGCAGACCAGGCGATACGAGCAGTACTTC
D gene: NA; J gene: TRBJ1-2; clone size: NA; V gene: TRBV11-2; CDR3 protein: CASSLDYRAFNYGYTF; CDR3 DNA: TGTGCCAGCAGCCTTGATTACAGGGCCTTTAACTATGGCTACACCTTC
D gene: TRBD1; J gene: TRBJ1-4; clone size: NA; V gene: TRBV2; CDR3 protein: CASSTQGGNEKLFF; CDR3 DNA: TGTGCCAGCAGTACACAGGGGGGGAATGAAAAACTGTTTTTT
D gene: NA; J gene: TRBJ2-4; clone size: NA; V gene: TRBV19; CDR3 protein: CASSIEAIQYF; CDR3 DNA: TGTGCCAGTAGTATCGAGGCAATTCAGTACTTC
D gene: TRBD1; J gene: TRBJ1-4; clone size: few; V gene: TRBV4-3; CDR3 protein: CASSLAYTGTGGEKLFF; CDR3 DNA: TGCGCCAGCAGCCTTGCCTACACCGGGACAGGGGGGGAAAAACTGTTTTTT
D gene: NA; J gene: TRBJ2-2; clone size: few; V gene: TRBV21-1; CDR3 protein: CASSPPRGLNTGELFF; CDR3 DNA: TGTGCCAGCAGCCCACCGCGGGGTCTGAACACCGGGGAGCTGTTTTTT
D gene: TRBD1; J gene: TRBJ1-2; clone size: NA; V gene: TRBV28; CDR3 protein: CASTGEVNYGYTF; CDR3 DNA: TGTGCCAGTACAGGGGAAGTTAACTATGGCTACACCTTC
D gene: NA; J gene: TRBJ1-5; clone size: NA; V gene: TRBV28; CDR3 protein: CASSRGDWGNQPQHF; CDR3 DNA: TGTGCCAGCAGTCGAGGCGACTGGGGCAATCAGCCCCAGCATTTT
D gene: TRBD1; J gene: TRBJ2-6; clone size: once; V gene: TRBV29-1; CDR3 protein: CSVEEDRGPGANVLTF; CDR3 DNA: TGCAGCGTTGAGGAGGACAGGGGGCCTGGGGCCAACGTCCTGACTTTC
D gene: TRBD1; J gene: TRBJ1-1; clone size: NA; V gene: TRBV19; CDR3 protein: CASSATGATEAFF; CDR3 DNA: TGTGCCAGTAGTGCAACAGGGGCCACTGAAGCTTTCTTT
D gene: NA; J gene: TRBJ1-3; clone size: NA; V gene: TRBV5-4; CDR3 protein: CASSLGTASGNTIYF; CDR3 DNA: TGTGCCAGCAGCTTGGGGACAGCCTCTGGAAACACCATATATTTT
D gene: NA; J gene: TRBJ1-1; clone size: few; V gene: TRBV5-1; CDR3 protein: CARKKLGSMNTEAFF; CDR3 DNA: TGCGCCAGGAAAAAATTGGGCAGCATGAACACTGAAGCTTTCTTT